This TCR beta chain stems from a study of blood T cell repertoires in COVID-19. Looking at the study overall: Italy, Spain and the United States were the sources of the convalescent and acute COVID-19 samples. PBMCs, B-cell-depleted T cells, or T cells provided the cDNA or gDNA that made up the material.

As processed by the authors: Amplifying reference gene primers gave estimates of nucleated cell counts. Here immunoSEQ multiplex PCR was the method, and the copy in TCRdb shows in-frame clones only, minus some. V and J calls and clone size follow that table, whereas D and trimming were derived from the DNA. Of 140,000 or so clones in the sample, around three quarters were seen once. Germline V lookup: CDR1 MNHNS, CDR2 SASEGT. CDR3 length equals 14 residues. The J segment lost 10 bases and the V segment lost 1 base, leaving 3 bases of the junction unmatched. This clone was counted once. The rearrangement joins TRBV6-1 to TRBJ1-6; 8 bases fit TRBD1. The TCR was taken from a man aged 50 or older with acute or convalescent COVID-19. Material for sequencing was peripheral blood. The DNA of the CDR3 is TGTGCCAGCAGTGAAGGACAGGGGATCTCACCCCTCCACTTT. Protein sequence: CASSEGQGISPLHF.